This T cell receptor beta chain derives from a study of cytomegalovirus exposure and HLA in healthy donors. Germline V gene data show CDR1 as DFQATT and CDR2 as SNEGSKA (reference sequence). The CDR3 runs to 11 residues. V shed 4 bases and J shed 11 bases, with 14 bases lying between them. General study findings and limits: Per published accounts, TCR beta sequences correctly predicted the HLA-A and HLA-B alleles of most subjects.

The PCR contained 60 Vbeta and 13 Jbeta primers. Method: immunoSEQ multiplex PCR; TCRdb's copy keeps in-frame clones and lacks some. The repertoire holds some 140,000 clones, with around 80% as singletons. To note about this clone: No antigen is known for it.

Source material: PBMCs. The TCR originated in a man aged 40-49 years in good health and CMV-seropositive. The J gene is TRBJ1-1, the V gene TRBV20-1; D unresolved. CDR3 coding DNA: TGCAGTGCTACCCAGAGGGTGGGCGCTTTCTTT. Its translation is CSATQRVGAFF.